Below, 2 T cell receptor beta chains from the same sample are listed, as sequenced in a study of beta chain features in type 1 diabetes. Expressed TCRB transcripts were sequenced because the entire RNA isolate underwent reverse transcription. Repertoires were generated with immunoSEQ multiplex PCR, while TCRdb's copy carries only in-frame clones and drops some. This repertoire shows some 150,000 clones, roughly 48% found once; its top ten account for 0.42%. Material: Tregs from blood. These TCRs come from a man between 18 and 29 years old in good health.

Note on this clone: Other DNA sequences in the same sample also yield this CDR3. The V gene is TRBV4-2, the J gene TRBJ1-1, with unresolved D. Trimming removed 1 base at V and 3 bases at J, with 12 bases between. This CDR3 has 15 residues. Germline values: CDR1 LGHNA, CDR2 YNFKEQ. The CDR3 protein is CASSQGTGRDTEAFF. The CDR3, as DNA: TGTGCCAGCAGCCAAGGTACCGGGAGGGACACTGAAGCTTTCTTT.

This clone was picked up a small number of times. V usage is TRBV18 and J usage is TRBJ2-7, with a tentative D call TRBD1 (8 bases). CDR1 is KGHSH, CDR2 LQKENI, per germline. V lost 6 bases and J lost 2, with 17 bases in between. CDR3 length: 15 residues. The CDR3 sequence: CASSRGQGGPYEQYF. The CDR3 DNA reads as TGTGCCAGCTCTCGAGGACAGGGAGGGCCCTACGAGCAGTACTTC.